This T cell receptor (beta chain) is from a study of regulatory T cells in long-lasting Graves disease (dated by TCRdb to about 2021). Background on the whole study: To count as having persistent Graves' disease, a patient had to have received antithyroid drug treatment for over 5 years with TSH receptor autoantibodies remaining persistently positive. Peripheral blood TCR sequencing and RNA sequencing compared persistent Graves' disease patients with newly diagnosed Graves' disease patients. The study was conducted in China and was registered as a clinical trial. A total of 35 or so samples were covered by TCR sequencing, comprising 13 persistent and 20 newly diagnosed Graves' disease patients. Antithyroid drugs had been taken for approximately ten years on average by persistent Graves' disease patients in the clinical cohort.

The paper's findings and limits, for the study overall: Patients with persistent disease shared more public clonotypes (approximately 2,500) than newly diagnosed patients did (approximately 990). Sequencing and analysis were restricted to the TCR beta chain. The small sample size was acknowledged by the authors as a limitation that may reduce accuracy. Lower TCR Shannon entropy and fewer highly expanded clones were observed in persistent Graves' disease patients than in newly diagnosed patients, which suggested clonal expansion. Only peripheral blood was studied, because thyroid tissue, the primary lesion, was inaccessible.

About this clonotype: This clone's antigen is unknown. Base qualities are not at hand, and no much larger clone is one base apart.

The library was produced with multiplex PCR. TCRdb names Illumina HiSeq 4000 as the instrument used. To build TCR beta libraries, CDR3 regions were amplified by Arm-PCR using iRepertoire HTBI primers. Before sequencing, the PCR products underwent gel purification. Per the authors' processing: Gene usage analysis of CDR3 amino acid clonotypes used the roughly 60 TRBV and more than 13 TRBJ segments found across samples. COPE and FqMerger were used to merge the filtered high-quality paired reads into contigs. BLAST was used to align contigs to the IMGT TRBV, TRBD and TRBJ reference genes, and CDR3 was defined following IMGT. Any clonotype with a frequency above 0.1% was classified as a highly expanded clone. Repertoire diversity was measured by Shannon entropy, and V-J evenness by the Gini coefficient. A clonotype found in more than one individual was treated as public. The public reads were reanalyzed by TCRdb: fastp trimming at Q25, MiXCR alignment, in-frame beta chains only. Each CDR3 protein gets just one entry, which takes the most common genes and DNA from the rows behind it. Here the V and J calls rest on TCRdb's processing, not on the authors' analysis. This sample is represented by some 430,000 distinct CDR3 sequences; roughly 21% of them were singletons. Less than 9% of the sample is in the top ten clones.

The sample's time point, from its label and the paper: persistent/refractory GD, antithyroid drugs over 5 years with positive TRAb. For both TCR sequencing and RNA sequencing, RNA was extracted from PBMCs in TRIzol. The diagnosis of Graves' disease followed American Thyroid Association guidelines. Patients for the study were recruited at an endocrinology department in Xi'an, China. From each patient, approximately 10 milliliters of peripheral blood was collected into an EDTA anticoagulant tube. Ficoll Paque Plus density gradient separation was used to isolate PBMCs, and no further T cell sorting was performed. RNA quality was checked with an Agilent 2100 Bioanalyzer and agarose gel, and concentration with a NanoDrop 2000. This TCR came from a female donor with Graves disease. The sample here was peripheral blood mononuclear cells (PBMCs), taken when the disease was refractory, from a patient treated with antithyroid drugs.

CDR3 sequence: CASSHGRGELETQYF. The nucleotide sequence reads as follows: TGCGCCAGCAGCCATGGCAGAGGGGAGTTAGAGACCCAGTACTTC. The sequence links TRBV5-1 to TRBJ2-5, with a tentative D call of TRBD1 or TRBD2, each matching 5 bases. The CDR3 contains 15 residues, cysteine and phenylalanine counted. Only the CDR3 region is kept as DNA, spanning 45 bases read in frame from base 1. CDR1 and CDR2 are drawn from the germline V gene: SGHRS, YFSETQ. The germline ends are 17 bases apart after V is trimmed by 4 bases and J by 4 bases.